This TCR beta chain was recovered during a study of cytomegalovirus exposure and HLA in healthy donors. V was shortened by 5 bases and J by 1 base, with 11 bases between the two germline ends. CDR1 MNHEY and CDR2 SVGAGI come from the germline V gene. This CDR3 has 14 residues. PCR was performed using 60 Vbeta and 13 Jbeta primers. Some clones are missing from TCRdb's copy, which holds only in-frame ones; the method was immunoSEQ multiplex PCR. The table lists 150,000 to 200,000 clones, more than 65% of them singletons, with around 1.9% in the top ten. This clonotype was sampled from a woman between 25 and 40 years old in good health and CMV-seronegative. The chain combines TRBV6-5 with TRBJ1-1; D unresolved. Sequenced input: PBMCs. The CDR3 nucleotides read TGTGCCAGCAGTATACTCGGTGGGAACACTGAAGCTTTCTTT. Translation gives CASSILGGNTEAFF.